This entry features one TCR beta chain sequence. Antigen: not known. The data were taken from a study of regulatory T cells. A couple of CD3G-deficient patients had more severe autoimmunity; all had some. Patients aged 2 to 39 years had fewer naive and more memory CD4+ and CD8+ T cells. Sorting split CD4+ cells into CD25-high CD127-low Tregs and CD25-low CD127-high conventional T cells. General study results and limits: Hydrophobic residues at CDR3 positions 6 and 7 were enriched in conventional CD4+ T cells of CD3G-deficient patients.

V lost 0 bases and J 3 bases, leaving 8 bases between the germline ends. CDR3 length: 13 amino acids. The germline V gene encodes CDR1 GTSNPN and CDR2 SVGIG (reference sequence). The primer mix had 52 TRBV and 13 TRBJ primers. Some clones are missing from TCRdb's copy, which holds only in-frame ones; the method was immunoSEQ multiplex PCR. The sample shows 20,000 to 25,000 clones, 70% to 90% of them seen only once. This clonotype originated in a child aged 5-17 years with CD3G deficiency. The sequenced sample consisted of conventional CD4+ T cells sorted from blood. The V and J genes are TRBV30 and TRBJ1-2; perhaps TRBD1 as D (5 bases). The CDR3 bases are TGTGCCTGGAGTGTGGGGGTCTACTATGGCTACACCTTC. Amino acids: CAWSVGVYYGYTF.